A selection of T cell receptor beta chains follows, all from one sample in a study of OX40 agonist ivuxolimab in advanced cancers. Sequenced by immunoSEQ multiplex PCR; TCRdb stores in-frame clones only, minus some. Among more than 12,000 clones, 65% to 85% were seen once, and the ten largest hold less than 20%. Sequencing was performed on CD4+ or CD8+ T cells sorted from blood, taken in a trial of the OX40 agonist ivuxolimab. The source of these receptors is an adult with an advanced solid tumor such as melanoma, head and neck, liver or kidney cancer. The conserved cysteine and the conserved F or W are not part of the CDR3 here. The order of the fields is V gene, clone size, J gene, CDR3 protein. Not all rows give a size; the values are once, few, many and, for expanded clones, a class.

V: TRBV9
size: -
J: TRBJ2-1
CDR3: ASSVALSNNEQF

V: TRBV5-6
size: -
J: TRBJ2-5
CDR3: ASSFLITQETQY

V: TRBV9
size: -
J: TRBJ1-6
CDR3: ASSVGGDNSPLH

V: TRBV11-3
size: -
J: TRBJ2-1
CDR3: ASLVAGDLFYNEQF

V: TRBV5-3
size: few
J: TRBJ1-5
CDR3: ASSEGGFGQPQH

V: TRBV11-2
size: -
J: TRBJ2-4
CDR3: ASSPEGVSAKNIQY

V: TRBV9
size: -
J: TRBJ1-2
CDR3: ASSVGAGTVNYGYT

V: TRBV4-3
size: -
J: TRBJ2-4
CDR3: ASSQRAPGWGVVSQNIQY

V: TRBV7-3
size: -
J: TRBJ2-6
CDR3: ASTLDSSGANVLT

V: TRBV6-1
size: few
J: TRBJ2-7
CDR3: ASSEQGGLNEQY

V: TRBV4-2
size: -
J: TRBJ2-7
CDR3: ASSSGDSPYEQY

V: TRBV7-6
size: -
J: TRBJ2-5
CDR3: ASSLIGGRAWETQY

V: TRBV27
size: -
J: TRBJ2-1
CDR3: ASSLGNEQF

V: TRBV7-2
size: -
J: TRBJ2-3
CDR3: ASSLGGRSTDTQY

V: TRBV5-1
size: -
J: TRBJ1-1
CDR3: ASSLGWDTEAF

V: TRBV27
size: -
J: TRBJ2-1
CDR3: ASSPLAGTYNEQF

V: TRBV28
size: -
J: TRBJ2-7
CDR3: ASKTTGFYEQY

V: TRBV5-4
size: -
J: TRBJ1-5
CDR3: ASSPIDEGGNQPQH

V: TRBV6-6
size: -
J: TRBJ2-7
CDR3: ASSYSASGRYEQY

V: TRBV2
size: -
J: TRBJ1-1
CDR3: ASSEGLNTEAF

V: TRBV29-1
size: -
J: TRBJ2-7
CDR3: SVADRGRYEQY

V: TRBV13
size: -
J: TRBJ1-6
CDR3: ASSSRQGFDSPLH

V: TRBV6-5
size: -
J: TRBJ1-3
CDR3: ASSYDQGMGNTIY